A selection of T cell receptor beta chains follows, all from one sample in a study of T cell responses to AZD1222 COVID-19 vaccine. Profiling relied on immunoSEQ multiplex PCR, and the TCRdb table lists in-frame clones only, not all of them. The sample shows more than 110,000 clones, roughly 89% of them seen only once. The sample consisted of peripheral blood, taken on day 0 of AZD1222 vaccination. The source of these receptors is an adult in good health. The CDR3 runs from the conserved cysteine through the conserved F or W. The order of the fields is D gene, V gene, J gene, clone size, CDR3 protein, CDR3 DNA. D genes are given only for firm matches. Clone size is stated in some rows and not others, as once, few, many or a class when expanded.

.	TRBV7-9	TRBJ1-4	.	CASSLASTGRNEKLFF	TGTGCCAGCAGCTTAGCTTCGACGGGGAGAAATGAAAAACTGTTTTTT
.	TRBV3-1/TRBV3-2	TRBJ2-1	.	CASSILLPFHSDNEQFF	TGTGCCAGCAGCATACTTCTTCCCTTCCATTCCGACAATGAGCAGTTCTTC
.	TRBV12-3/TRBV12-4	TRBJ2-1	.	CASSLLEGNEQFF	TGTGCCAGCAGTTTATTAGAGGGGAATGAGCAGTTCTTC
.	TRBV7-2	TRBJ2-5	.	CASSSRALQETQYF	TGTGCCAGCAGCTCGCGCGCCCTCCAAGAGACCCAGTACTTC
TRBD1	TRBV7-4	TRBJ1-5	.	CASSSPGRGRNQPQHF	TGTGCCAGCAGCTCCCCGGGCAGGGGGCGAAATCAGCCCCAGCATTTT
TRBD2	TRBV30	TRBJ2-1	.	CAWDLAGGGQFF	TGTGCCTGGGATCTAGCGGGAGGTGGGCAGTTCTTC
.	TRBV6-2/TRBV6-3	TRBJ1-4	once	CASSLDSLEKLFF	TGTGCCAGCAGCCTGGACAGCCTTGAAAAACTGTTTTTT
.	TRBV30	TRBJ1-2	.	CAWESGENYGYTF	TGTGCCTGGGAGTCCGGGGAGAACTATGGCTACACCTTC
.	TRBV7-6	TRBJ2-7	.	CASSLARDYEQYF	TGTGCCAGCAGCTTAGCTCGGGACTACGAGCAGTACTTC
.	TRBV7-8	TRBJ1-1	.	CASSLGRGNTEAFF	TGTGCCAGCAGCCTCGGACGGGGGAACACTGAAGCTTTCTTT
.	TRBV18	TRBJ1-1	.	CASSPRAKTGGTEAFF	TGTGCCAGCTCACCCCGGGCCAAGACAGGAGGCACTGAAGCTTTCTTT
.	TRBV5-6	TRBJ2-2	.	CASSRTGNTGELFF	TGTGCCAGCAGCCGGACCGGAAACACCGGGGAGCTGTTTTTT
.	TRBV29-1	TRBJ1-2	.	CSVEEGGNGYTF	TGCAGCGTTGAAGAAGGGGGGAACGGCTACACCTTC
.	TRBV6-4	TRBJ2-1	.	CASSDSHSSNEQFF	TGTGCCAGCAGTGACTCGCACTCCTCCAATGAGCAGTTCTTC
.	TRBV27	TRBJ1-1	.	CASSSIDTEAFF	TGTGCCAGCAGTTCGATTGACACTGAAGCTTTCTTT
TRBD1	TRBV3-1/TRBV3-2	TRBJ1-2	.	CASSAWTGGFYGYTF	TGTGCCAGCAGCGCGTGGACAGGGGGCTTCTATGGCTACACCTTC
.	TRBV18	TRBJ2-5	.	CASSPTEVGTWKETQYF	TGTGCCAGCTCACCTACCGAAGTAGGGACATGGAAAGAGACCCAGTACTTC